The present T cell receptor (beta chain) was sequenced within a study of cytomegalovirus exposure and HLA in healthy donors. Study-level points and caveats: Reports described diagnosis of cytomegalovirus status by the classifier as highly specific and sensitive. In an earlier analysis, about 87% or about 30%: the productive usage of most TCR beta V segments.

Between the trimmed V and J ends, which lost 6 bases and 7 bases, there was a span of 15 bases. The germline gives CDR1 KGHSH, CDR2 LQKENI. The CDR3 covers 13 residues. On this clone itself: The target antigen is unknown.

PCR used 60 Vbeta primers and 13 Jbeta primers. Measured with immunoSEQ multiplex PCR; TCRdb has only the in-frame clones, and not every one. The repertoire consists of 100,000 to 150,000 clones, with more than 75% occurring once and the leading ten covering around 4%. This receptor was obtained from a man aged 40-50 years in good health and CMV-seronegative. Sequenced material: PBMCs. The chain employs TRBV18 and TRBJ1-2, with D uncertain. CDR3 loop: CASSSRGDSGYTF. As DNA, the CDR3 is TGTGCCAGCTCGAGCCGAGGAGATAGTGGCTACACCTTC.